Listed below are T cell receptor beta chains from one sample, sequenced in a study of identical twins. TCRdb independently ran MiXCR on the 5' RACE reads; one entry per CDR3 protein. The table includes roughly 720,000 distinct CDR3 sequences, 15% to 20% detected once. This sample also appeared in a second study, on T cells expressing NK-cell markers.

The sequenced sample consisted of PBMCs. Receptor source: a woman between 18 and 29 years old in good health. The conserved cysteine and the conserved F or W are not part of the CDR3 here. D genes are given only for firm matches.

TRBD2,TRBV5-1,TRBJ2-5,ASSFGAGVQETQY
.,TRBV9,TRBJ2-3,ASSVEQHDTQY
.,TRBV9,TRBJ1-1,ASSLRESGRAF
.,TRBV7-6,TRBJ2-3,ASSAGGGTDTQY
.,TRBV5-1,TRBJ2-7,ASSLRTQANEQY
.,TRBV12-3/TRBV12-4,TRBJ2-4,ASSFRPGTKNIQY
.,TRBV12-3/TRBV12-4,TRBJ1-2,ASSLAERDSYGYT
.,TRBV6-2/TRBV6-3,TRBJ2-7,ASSYTVGNYREQY
TRBD2,TRBV29-1,TRBJ2-7,SAREGRSEQY
.,TRBV6-2/TRBV6-3,TRBJ2-5,ASNRRLALLETQY
.,TRBV27,TRBJ2-7,ASSESRVYESYEQY
.,TRBV25-1,TRBJ2-2,ASRGGGQAGELF
.,TRBV20-1,TRBJ2-7,SASFPLDDEQY
TRBD2,TRBV4-3,TRBJ2-1,ASSQDGTRNEKQF
.,TRBV20-1,TRBJ1-3,SAGREGHSGNTIY
.,TRBV15,TRBJ1-5,ATARGNQPQH
TRBD1,TRBV10-3,TRBJ1-6,AISRQDRENSPLH
.,TRBV5-1,TRBJ2-5,ASSLVVVGETQY
TRBD1,TRBV20-1,TRBJ2-7,SARAPPSDRGRGSYEQY
.,TRBV7-2,TRBJ2-2,ASSLVIGAGELF
.,TRBV7-9,TRBJ1-1,ASSSLLNTEAF
.,TRBV14,TRBJ2-1,ASSQDLHSYNEQF
.,TRBV20-1,TRBJ2-3,SARDRGREITDTQY
TRBD1,TRBV12-3/TRBV12-4,TRBJ1-6,ASSADRGGAYNSPLH
.,TRBV5-6,TRBJ2-7,ASTWGLGDEQY
.,TRBV5-6,TRBJ1-2,ASSLVGRDYGYT
TRBD1,TRBV6-1,TRBJ2-1,ASRPPDRFFRSEQF
.,TRBV20-1,TRBJ1-1,SASHGGMNTEAF
.,TRBV7-2,TRBJ2-3,ATPPVRAYTDTQY
TRBD1,TRBV2,TRBJ2-7,ASNPGQGAQEQY
.,TRBV29-1,TRBJ2-1,SVEDHARF
TRBD1,TRBV12-3/TRBV12-4,TRBJ1-2,ASSRLTGVGGYT
.,TRBV12-3/TRBV12-4,TRBJ2-1,ASSSRQYEQF
.,TRBV10-3,TRBJ2-7,AISESKEGTPYEQY
.,TRBV5-1,TRBJ2-5,ASSLASGWETQY
TRBD2,TRBV20-1,TRBJ2-7,SAASGLRSYEQY
TRBD2,TRBV5-1,TRBJ2-1,ASSYEAGGYNEQF
.,TRBV29-1,TRBJ2-2,SGSAGSGELF
.,TRBV27,TRBJ2-7,ASSLSRSKRHEQY
TRBD1,TRBV20-1,TRBJ1-5,SALTGGGNQPQH
TRBD2,TRBV6-5,TRBJ2-2,ASSYTGGGTGELF
TRBD1,TRBV27,TRBJ2-1,ASSFLGPTGGEQF
TRBD1,TRBV5-6,TRBJ1-1,ASSKDRGLANTEAF
.,TRBV6-1,TRBJ2-7,ASSIRGQPYEQY
.,TRBV5-1,TRBJ2-1,ASSLKGGGVQRDNEQF
.,TRBV6-5,TRBJ2-7,ASSYWGPKPYEQY
TRBD1,TRBV10-3,TRBJ2-1,AISTPGQGWNEQF
TRBD2,TRBV20-1,TRBJ2-2,SARPNGGLGELF
.,TRBV14,TRBJ2-3,ASSQWLGENGDTQY
TRBD2,TRBV6-5,TRBJ2-3,ASSYSVAGAYHTQY
.,TRBV20-1,TRBJ2-1,SARDLALSHNEQF
TRBD1,TRBV14,TRBJ2-6,ASSTRRTGGANVLT
.,TRBV12-5,TRBJ2-1,ASGNLFEQF